This passage covers 25 T cell receptor beta chains from one sample sequenced in a study of T cell responses to AZD1222 COVID-19 vaccine. The protocol was immunoSEQ multiplex PCR, while the TCRdb copy is restricted to in-frame clones and leaves out a portion. The table has 65,000 to 95,000 clones, under 95% seen once; the top ten hold about 7.1%. Here the sequenced sample was peripheral blood, taken on day 0 of MenACWY control vaccination. These receptors came from an adult in good health.

This clone was found once. This chain joins TRBV5-8 and TRBJ1-2, with D perhaps TRBD1 (5 bases). The germline V and J ends were trimmed by 3 bases and 4 bases, with 16 bases remaining between them. Germline-derived CDR1 and CDR2 are SGHTS and YDEGEE. The CDR3 is 15 residues long. CDR3 sequence: CASSSRGVKPYGYTF. The CDR3, as DNA: TGTGCCAGCAGCTCTAGGGGTGTGAAACCCTATGGCTACACCTTC.

The rearrangement links TRBV21-1 to TRBJ1-3; the table assigns TRBD1, which was not confirmed against the DNA. TRBV21-1 is reported as a pseudogene. This CDR3 has 17 amino acids. The CDR3 protein is CASSEDYLRQGGNTIYF. As DNA, the CDR3 is TGTGCCAGCAGTGAGGACTACCTTAGACAGGGTGGAAACACCATATATTTT.

The chain combines TRBV11-2 with TRBJ1-1, with D unresolved. This CDR3 comprises 13 residues. The V gene's germline CDR1 is SGHAT and CDR2 FQNNGV. Trimming cost V 3 bases and J 1 base, with 6 bases left between them. The CDR3 coding sequence is TGTGCCAGCAGCTTTGGGGAGAACACTGAAGCTTTCTTT. It yields the protein CASSFGENTEAFF.

This clone appeared a single time. The V call is TRBV7-9, the J call TRBJ2-1; D perhaps matches TRBD2 (6 bases). Germline V gene sequence: CDR1 SEHNR, CDR2 FQNEAQ (reference sequence). The CDR3 consists of 15 residues. Deletions cut 4 bases from V and 6 bases from J, with 16 bases between. The CDR3 sequence is CASSSGVNRVNEQFF. In DNA form, the CDR3 reads TGTGCCAGCAGCTCGGGAGTAAACCGGGTCAATGAGCAGTTCTTC. Drawing the rest from reference TRBV7-9 and TRBJ2-1, the complete variable domain is DTGVSQNPRHKITKRGQNVTFRCDPISEHNRLYWYRQTLGQGPEFLTYFQNEAQLEKSRLLSDRFSAERPKGSFSTLEIQRTEQGDSAMYLCASSSGVNRVNEQFFGPGTRLTVL.

The J gene is TRBJ1-6, the V gene TRBV5-1, with D uncertain. CDR1 SGHRS and CDR2 YFSETQ come from the germline V gene. The CDR3 extends over 15 amino acids. The V end lost 0 bases, the J end lost 8 bases, and 12 bases lay between the germline ends. The chain's CDR3 is CASSLGALLDSPLHF. CDR3 nucleotide sequence: TGCGCCAGCAGCTTGGGGGCCCTTCTCGATTCACCCCTCCACTTT. The entire variable domain, with the rest obtained from reference TRBV5-1 and TRBJ1-6, is as follows: KAGVTQTPRYLIKTRGQQVTLSCSPISGHRSVSWYQQTPGQGLQFLFEYFSETQRNKGNFPGRFSGRQFSNSRSEMNVSTLELGDSALYLCASSLGALLDSPLHFGNGTRLTVT.

The chain recombines TRBV3-1 (or the pseudogene TRBV3-2) with TRBJ2-5; the D gene is possibly TRBD2 (6 bases). V was cut by 3 bases and J by 4 bases, with 21 bases left in between. The CDR3 runs to 17 residues. CDR1 and CDR2 from the germline V gene are LGHDT and YNNKEL (reference sequence). The DNA for the CDR3 is TGTGCCAGCAGCCAGACCCCCCAGACTCGGGGGTCAGAGACCCAGTACTTC. Residues: CASSQTPQTRGSETQYF.

This clone was detected only once. The rearrangement uses TRBV7-2 and TRBJ1-2; D may be TRBD1 (5 bases). V lost 1 base to trimming and J lost 2 bases, with 11 bases between them. The CDR3 is made up of 15 amino acids. In germline, CDR1 is SGHTA, CDR2 FQGNSA. The CDR3 DNA reads as TGTGCCAGCAGCTTAGGGTTGGGGCAGAACTATGGCTACACCTTC. It translates to CASSLGLGQNYGYTF.

This chain uses TRBV19 with TRBJ2-7; perhaps TRBD1 as D (5 bases). The CDR3 sequence is 15 residues long. V lost 1 base to trimming and J lost 1 base, with 11 bases between them. CDR1 is LNHDA and CDR2 is SQIVND in the germline V gene (reference sequence). For the CDR3, the DNA is TGTGCCAGTAGTATAGGGGGCTTAGGGTCCTACGAGCAGTACTTC. This translates into CASSIGGLGSYEQYF.

The V call is TRBV9, the J call TRBJ1-3, with TRBD1 identical over 8 bases. The CDR3 has 16 residues. With V trimmed by 2 bases and J by 0 bases, 4 bases remained unmatched. Per germline, CDR1 SGDLS and CDR2 YYNGEE. The CDR3 DNA reads as TGTGCCAGCAGCGTTCAGACAGGGGCCTCTGGAAACACCATATATTTT. It is translated as CASSVQTGASGNTIYF.

The gene calls are TRBV2 and TRBJ1-3; D not resolved. Germline V CDR1 and CDR2: SNHLY, FYNNEI. The V end lost 6 bases, the J end lost 0 bases, and 12 bases lay between the germline ends. The CDR3 loop spans 15 amino acids. The CDR3 here is CASSQEIGSGNTIYF. The CDR3 nucleotides are TGTGCCAGCAGCCAAGAGATCGGCTCTGGAAACACCATATATTTT.

The V and J genes are TRBV27 and TRBJ1-1; D is undetermined. The CDR3 loop spans 14 amino acids. V was cut by 3 bases and J by 4 bases, with 12 bases left in between. Germline CDR1 and CDR2: MNHEY and SMNVEV (reference sequence). The CDR3 DNA reads as TGTGCCAGCAGTTTTAGGGAAAAATCCACTGAAGCTTTCTTT. It translates to CASSFREKSTEAFF.

The CDR3 region has the DNA TGTGCCTCCGGCGAAGGCTTAGAGCCCCAGCATTTT. This translates into CASGEGLEPQHF. This chain links TRBV28 with TRBJ1-5; D call uncertain. With 11 bases removed from V and 8 bases from J, the gap between germline ends came to 16 bases. CDR1 is MDHEN and CDR2 is SYDVKM in the germline V gene. This CDR3 region has 12 residues.

This chain connects TRBV6-6 to TRBJ1-4; D possibly corresponds to TRBD1 (6 bases). CDR1 and CDR2 (germline): MNHNY, SVGAGI (reference sequence). There are 14 residues in the CDR3. V was shortened by 2 bases and J by 8 bases, with 12 bases between the two germline ends. The CDR3 DNA is TGTGCCAGCAGTTACCGGGGGGGCGAGGAAAAACTGTTTTTT. Protein product: CASSYRGGEEKLFF.

The rearrangement links TRBV24-1 to TRBJ1-2; D perhaps matches TRBD1 (5 bases). The CDR3 spans 12 residues. The germline V and J ends were trimmed by 3 bases and 8 bases, with 9 bases remaining between them. Germline CDR1 is KGHDR and CDR2 is SFDVKD. The CDR3 loop reads CATSDGGDGYTF. The CDR3 nucleotides read TGTGCCACCAGTGATGGGGGGGACGGCTACACCTTC.

For the CDR3, the DNA is TGTGCCAGCTCATTTGACAGGACCTCTGGGGCCAACGTCCTGACTTTC. Translating it yields CASSFDRTSGANVLTF. The rearrangement joins TRBV18 to TRBJ2-6; D may be TRBD1 (6 bases). Trimming took off 5 bases at V and 0 bases at J, with 11 bases between the two ends. The CDR3 is 16 amino acids. The germline CDR1 and CDR2 sequences are KGHSH and LQKENI.

The chain couples TRBV28 to TRBJ1-2, with 9 bases matching TRBD1. With 6 bases clipped from V and 4 bases from J, the junction kept 12 bases outside the gene matches. Germline V gives CDR1 MDHEN, CDR2 SYDVKM. The CDR3 spans 16 residues. For the CDR3, the DNA is TGTGCCAGCAGGCCGCACACAGGGGGCGTTGGCTATGGCTACACCTTC. The encoded protein is CASRPHTGGVGYGYTF.

J is TRBJ2-5 and V is TRBV28, with TRBD1 matching 7 bases. V lost 6 bases, J lost 5 bases, and 18 bases stayed unmatched. The CDR3 totals 17 residues. Per germline, CDR1 MDHEN and CDR2 SYDVKM. For the CDR3, the DNA is TGTGCCAGCAGCGCCGTCCTGGCTAGGGGGCGGCGGGAGACCCAGTACTTC. Amino acid sequence: CASSAVLARGRRETQYF. Variable domain in full (rest from reference TRBV28 and TRBJ2-5): DVKVTQSSRYLVKRTGEKVFLECVQDMDHENMFWYRQDPGLGLRLIYFSYDVKMKEKGDIPEGYSVSREKKERFSLILESASTNQTSMYLCASSAVLARGRRETQYFGPGTRLLVL.

The chain carries TRBV4-1 and TRBJ1-5; D not certain. The ends were cut back, 0 bases at V and 7 bases at J, with 7 bases in the middle. Germline CDR1 reads MGHRA; CDR2 reads YSYEKL. There are 13 residues in the CDR3. CDR3 DNA sequence: TGCGCCAGCAGCCAAGATTGGACCCAGCCCCAGCATTTT. The encoded protein is CASSQDWTQPQHF.

V is TRBV4-1 and J is TRBJ2-3, with D uncertain. Germline V gene data show CDR1 as MGHRA and CDR2 as YSYEKL. There are 16 residues in the CDR3. Trimming removed 0 bases at V and 0 bases at J, with 10 bases between. Here the CDR3 reads CASSQELRSSTDTQYF. The CDR3, as DNA: TGCGCCAGCAGCCAAGAGCTGAGGTCTAGCACAGATACGCAGTATTTT.

The chain links TRBV18 to TRBJ1-1, with D perhaps TRBD1 (5 bases). This CDR3 has 13 amino acids. Germline V CDR1 and CDR2: KGHSH, LQKENI. Trimming left V 3 bases short and J 2 bases short, with 7 bases between. CDR3 nucleotides: TGTGCCAGCTCACCCGGACAAAACACTGAAGCTTTCTTT. Translation: CASSPGQNTEAFF.

This clone was observed a single time. The V gene is TRBV7-8, the J gene TRBJ2-1, with 8 bases identical to TRBD2. The CDR3 consists of 18 residues. Germline CDR1 is SGHVS and CDR2 is FQNEAQ. Unmatched junction bases numbered 18, after V lost 5 bases and J lost 6 bases. The DNA for the CDR3 is TGTGCCAGCAGCATAACCGTAGCGGTTACGGGGGGGCCCAATGAGCAGTTCTTC. Translation: CASSITVAVTGGPNEQFF.

The chain has TRBV7-8 and TRBJ1-2; D is unclear. CDR1 and CDR2 (germline): SGHVS, FQNEAQ. There are 12 residues in the CDR3. V shed 5 bases and J shed 2 bases, with 6 bases lying between them. This CDR3 is CASSGGNYGYTF. The CDR3 DNA reads as TGTGCCAGCAGCGGAGGGAACTATGGCTACACCTTC.

The chain is built from TRBV7-2 and TRBJ1-2, with TRBD1 identical over 8 bases. J was trimmed by 4 bases and V by 5 bases; bases with no gene match: 6. This CDR3 contains 14 residues. Germline lookup yields CDR1 SGHTA and CDR2 FQGNSA. As DNA, the CDR3 is TGTGCCAGCAGCAATGTCGGACAGGGCTATGGCTACACCTTC. Its translation: CASSNVGQGYGYTF.

The gene calls are TRBV27 and TRBJ2-1; tentative D call: TRBD2 (6 bases). CDR1 is MNHEY, CDR2 SMNVEV, per germline (reference sequence). This CDR3 comprises 15 residues. V gave up 5 bases and J gave up 0 bases, with 11 bases separating them. The DNA for the CDR3 is TGTGCCAGCAGTCTCCGGGGGAGCTCCTACAATGAGCAGTTCTTC. Protein sequence: CASSLRGSSYNEQFF.

The chain recombines TRBV28 with TRBJ2-4; D might be TRBD2 (5 bases). From germline, CDR1 is MDHEN and CDR2 SYDVKM. This CDR3 is 11 amino acids long. V was shortened by 4 bases and J by 12 bases, with 10 bases between the two germline ends. The CDR3 loop is CASSSSRGQYF. CDR3 DNA sequence: TGTGCCAGCAGTTCCTCCCGGGGTCAGTACTTC.